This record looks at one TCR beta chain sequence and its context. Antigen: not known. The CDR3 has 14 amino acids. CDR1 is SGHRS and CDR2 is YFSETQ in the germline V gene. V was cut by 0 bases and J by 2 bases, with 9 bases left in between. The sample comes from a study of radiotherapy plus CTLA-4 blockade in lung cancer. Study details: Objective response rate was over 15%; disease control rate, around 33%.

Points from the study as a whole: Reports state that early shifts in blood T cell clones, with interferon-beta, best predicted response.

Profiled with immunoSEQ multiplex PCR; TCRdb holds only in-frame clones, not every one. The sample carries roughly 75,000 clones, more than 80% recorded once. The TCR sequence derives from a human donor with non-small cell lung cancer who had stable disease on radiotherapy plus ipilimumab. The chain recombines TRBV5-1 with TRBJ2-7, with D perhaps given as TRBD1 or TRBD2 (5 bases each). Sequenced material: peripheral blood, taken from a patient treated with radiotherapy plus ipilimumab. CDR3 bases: TGCGCCAGCAGCTTGGGCAGGGAGACCTACGAGCAGTACTTC. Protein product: CASSLGRETYEQYF.